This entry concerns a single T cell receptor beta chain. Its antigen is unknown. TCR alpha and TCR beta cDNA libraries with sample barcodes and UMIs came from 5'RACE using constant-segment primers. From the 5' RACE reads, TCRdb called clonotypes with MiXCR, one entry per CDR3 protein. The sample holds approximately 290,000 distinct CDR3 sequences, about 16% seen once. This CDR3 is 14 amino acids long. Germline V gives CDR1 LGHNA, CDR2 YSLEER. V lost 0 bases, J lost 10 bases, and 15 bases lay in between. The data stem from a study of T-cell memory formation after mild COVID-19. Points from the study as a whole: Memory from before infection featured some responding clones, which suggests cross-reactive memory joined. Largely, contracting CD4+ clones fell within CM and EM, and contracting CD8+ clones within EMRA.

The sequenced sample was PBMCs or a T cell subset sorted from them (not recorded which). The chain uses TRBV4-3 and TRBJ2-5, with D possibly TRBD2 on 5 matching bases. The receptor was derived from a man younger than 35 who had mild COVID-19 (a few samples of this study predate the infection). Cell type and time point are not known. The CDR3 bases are TGCGCCAGCAGCCAAGATTCGGGGTTCGGTGGCCAGTACTTC. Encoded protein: CASSQDSGFGGQYF.